A selection of T cell receptor beta chains follows, all from one sample in a study of blood T cell repertoires in COVID-19. The assay was immunoSEQ multiplex PCR, and TCRdb's table has in-frame clones only and misses some. This table holds approximately 340,000 clones, around 80% found once. The specimen was peripheral blood. These receptors all come from a man aged 25-45 years with active or convalescent COVID-19. Each CDR3 is given with its conserved first and last residue. Each record gives: CDR3 length, J gene, D gene, clone size, V gene, CDR3 protein, CDR3 DNA. D genes are given only for firm matches. Where a row states a size, it is once, few, many or the class of an expanded clone; other rows omit it.

cdr3_length: 14
j_call: TRBJ2-7
d_call: TRBD1
clone_size: NA
v_call: TRBV25-1
cdr3_aa: CASSPRTGDYEQYF
cdr3_nt: TGTGCCAGCAGTCCCCGGACAGGGGACTACGAGCAGTACTTC

cdr3_length: 14
j_call: TRBJ1-1
d_call: NA
clone_size: NA
v_call: TRBV7-3
cdr3_aa: CASSLGGLRTEAFF
cdr3_nt: TGTGCCAGCAGCTTGGGGGGGCTGAGAACTGAAGCTTTCTTT

cdr3_length: 14
j_call: TRBJ2-3
d_call: TRBD2
clone_size: NA
v_call: TRBV29-1
cdr3_aa: CSVVWRDYTDTQYF
cdr3_nt: TGCAGCGTTGTATGGCGGGACTACACAGATACGCAGTATTTT

cdr3_length: 16
j_call: TRBJ2-1
d_call: NA
clone_size: NA
v_call: TRBV5-1
cdr3_aa: CASSLQGSKSYNEQFF
cdr3_nt: TGCGCCAGCAGCTTACAGGGTAGTAAATCCTACAATGAGCAGTTCTTC

cdr3_length: 13
j_call: TRBJ2-5
d_call: TRBD1
clone_size: NA
v_call: TRBV12-3/TRBV12-4
cdr3_aa: CASSRTGGETQYF
cdr3_nt: TGTGCCAGCAGCCGGACAGGGGGAGAGACCCAGTACTTC

cdr3_length: 15
j_call: TRBJ1-6
d_call: TRBD1
clone_size: NA
v_call: TRBV7-3
cdr3_aa: CASRPGGQEDSPLHF
cdr3_nt: TGTGCCAGCAGACCTGGGGGACAGGAGGATTCACCCCTCCACTTT

cdr3_length: 16
j_call: TRBJ2-5
d_call: TRBD1
clone_size: once
v_call: TRBV4-2
cdr3_aa: CASSQGRDRVWETQYF
cdr3_nt: TGTGCCAGCAGCCAAGGCCGGGACAGGGTTTGGGAGACCCAGTACTTC

cdr3_length: 13
j_call: TRBJ2-5
d_call: NA
clone_size: once
v_call: TRBV29-1
cdr3_aa: CSVGRGSQETQYF
cdr3_nt: TGCAGCGTTGGTCGCGGGTCCCAAGAGACCCAGTACTTC

cdr3_length: 15
j_call: TRBJ2-7
d_call: TRBD2
clone_size: NA
v_call: TRBV9
cdr3_aa: CASSPRTSGDNEQYF
cdr3_nt: TGTGCCAGCAGCCCTCGGACTAGCGGGGACAACGAGCAGTACTTC

cdr3_length: 15
j_call: TRBJ2-7
d_call: TRBD1
clone_size: few
v_call: TRBV6-5
cdr3_aa: CASSRGTGGSYEQYF
cdr3_nt: TGTGCCAGCAGCCGAGGGACAGGGGGGTCCTACGAGCAGTACTTC

cdr3_length: 15
j_call: TRBJ2-5
d_call: TRBD1
clone_size: NA
v_call: TRBV24-1
cdr3_aa: CATSTGQGRRETQYF
cdr3_nt: TGTGCCACCAGTACCGGACAGGGCAGGCGGGAGACCCAGTACTTC

cdr3_length: 14
j_call: TRBJ1-1
d_call: TRBD1
clone_size: NA
v_call: TRBV5-1
cdr3_aa: CASSLEQGATEAFF
cdr3_nt: TGCGCCAGCAGCTTGGAACAGGGGGCCACTGAAGCTTTCTTT

cdr3_length: 15
j_call: TRBJ1-2
d_call: NA
clone_size: once
v_call: TRBV18
cdr3_aa: CASSATALAGYGYTF
cdr3_nt: TGTGCCAGCTCCGCCACCGCACTGGCGGGCTATGGCTACACCTTC

cdr3_length: 15
j_call: TRBJ2-2
d_call: TRBD1
clone_size: NA
v_call: TRBV3-1/TRBV3-2
cdr3_aa: CASSPRTGNTGELFF
cdr3_nt: TGTGCCAGCAGCCCACGGACAGGGAACACCGGGGAGCTGTTTTTT

cdr3_length: 15
j_call: TRBJ1-5
d_call: TRBD1
clone_size: NA
v_call: TRBV6-6
cdr3_aa: CASSPPTGRNQPQHF
cdr3_nt: TGTGCCAGCAGCCCCCCGACAGGGCGCAATCAGCCCCAGCATTTT

cdr3_length: 13
j_call: TRBJ1-4
d_call: NA
clone_size: NA
v_call: TRBV28
cdr3_aa: CASSFIAPRKLFF
cdr3_nt: TGTGCCAGCAGTTTCATTGCCCCCAGAAAACTGTTTTTT

cdr3_length: 13
j_call: TRBJ1-1
d_call: TRBD1
clone_size: few
v_call: TRBV3-1/TRBV3-2
cdr3_aa: CASKDRGNTEAFF
cdr3_nt: TGTGCCAGCAAGGACAGGGGGAACACTGAAGCTTTCTTT

cdr3_length: 14
j_call: TRBJ1-2
d_call: NA
clone_size: NA
v_call: TRBV5-4
cdr3_aa: CASSLRYSLRGYTF
cdr3_nt: TGTGCCAGCAGCTTGAGGTACAGCCTAAGAGGCTACACCTTC

cdr3_length: 16
j_call: TRBJ2-3
d_call: TRBD2
clone_size: NA
v_call: TRBV9
cdr3_aa: CALSHPRDYLGDTQYF
cdr3_nt: TGTGCCCTCTCCCATCCCCGGGACTACCTTGGGGATACGCAGTATTTT

cdr3_length: 16
j_call: TRBJ2-1
d_call: TRBD2
clone_size: few
v_call: TRBV7-8
cdr3_aa: CASSVGTSGEGNEQFF
cdr3_nt: TGTGCCAGCAGCGTGGGGACTAGCGGGGAAGGGAATGAGCAGTTCTTC

cdr3_length: 15
j_call: TRBJ2-6
d_call: NA
clone_size: NA
v_call: TRBV11-2
cdr3_aa: CASSTGGPGANVLTF
cdr3_nt: TGTGCCAGCAGTACGGGCGGGCCTGGGGCCAACGTCCTGACTTTC

cdr3_length: 15
j_call: TRBJ2-2
d_call: TRBD2
clone_size: NA
v_call: TRBV3-1/TRBV3-2
cdr3_aa: CASSQAGGPTGELFF
cdr3_nt: TGTGCCAGCAGCCAAGCGGGGGGGCCAACCGGGGAGCTGTTTTTT

cdr3_length: 14
j_call: TRBJ1-1
d_call: NA
clone_size: NA
v_call: TRBV5-6
cdr3_aa: CASSLPGENTEAFF
cdr3_nt: TGTGCCAGCAGCCTCCCGGGGGAGAACACTGAAGCTTTCTTT

cdr3_length: 10
j_call: TRBJ2-3
d_call: NA
clone_size: NA
v_call: TRBV20-1
cdr3_aa: CSAMNGAQYF
cdr3_nt: TGCAGTGCCATGAACGGGGCGCAGTATTTT

cdr3_length: 20
j_call: TRBJ2-3
d_call: TRBD2
clone_size: NA
v_call: TRBV24-1
cdr3_aa: CATSVGLAGGWYARTDTQYF
cdr3_nt: TGTGCCACCAGTGTCGGCCTAGCGGGGGGATGGTATGCTCGCACAGATACGCAGTATTTT

cdr3_length: 15
j_call: TRBJ1-4
d_call: TRBD1
clone_size: once
v_call: TRBV28
cdr3_aa: CASSILGTVREKLFF
cdr3_nt: TGTGCCAGCAGTATCCTCGGGACAGTTCGAGAAAAACTGTTTTTT

cdr3_length: 14
j_call: TRBJ1-5
d_call: NA
clone_size: NA
v_call: TRBV18
cdr3_aa: CASSPLTDNQPQHF
cdr3_nt: TGTGCCAGCTCACCCTTGACAGACAATCAGCCCCAGCATTTT

cdr3_length: 13
j_call: TRBJ1-5
d_call: NA
clone_size: NA
v_call: TRBV11-2
cdr3_aa: CASSRSLLAPQHF
cdr3_nt: TGTGCCAGCAGCCGGTCACTTCTCGCGCCCCAGCATTTT

cdr3_length: 15
j_call: TRBJ1-5
d_call: TRBD1
clone_size: NA
v_call: TRBV7-2
cdr3_aa: CASSLAGGHNQPQHF
cdr3_nt: TGTGCCAGCAGCTTAGCAGGGGGCCATAATCAGCCCCAGCATTTT

cdr3_length: 16
j_call: TRBJ2-7
d_call: TRBD2
clone_size: NA
v_call: TRBV7-2
cdr3_aa: CASSLAPSGRAYEQYF
cdr3_nt: TGTGCCAGCAGCTTAGCCCCGAGTGGGAGGGCGTACGAGCAGTACTTC

cdr3_length: 15
j_call: TRBJ2-1
d_call: NA
clone_size: NA
v_call: TRBV7-8
cdr3_aa: CASSLLGPSYNEQFF
cdr3_nt: TGTGCCAGCAGTCTACTGGGCCCCTCCTACAATGAGCAGTTCTTC